This is a list of T cell receptor beta chains from one sample in a study of cytomegalovirus exposure and HLA in healthy donors. Assay used: immunoSEQ multiplex PCR; TCRdb lists only in-frame clones, some missing. The sample records some 140,000 clones, 70% to 90% being singletons. The sequenced sample was PBMCs. Source of these receptors: a human donor in good health. Both conserved end residues are part of each CDR3. Fields, in order: V gene, D gene, J gene, CDR3 length, clone size, CDR3 DNA, CDR3 protein. A D gene is named only where the DNA matches it firmly. A clone size is listed for some rows: how often the clone was seen (once, few, many), or a class if it is expanded.

V: TRBV11-2
D: -
J: TRBJ2-2
length: 18
size: once
DNA: TGTGCCAGCAGCACCCTCGCCCCGAAAACAGTTTTCGCCGGGGAGCTGTTTTTT
CDR3: CASSTLAPKTVFAGELFF

V: TRBV7-3
D: -
J: TRBJ2-5
length: 15
size: -
DNA: TGTGCCAGCAGCCTCCGGAGGAGCAACCAAGAGACCCAGTACTTC
CDR3: CASSLRRSNQETQYF

V: TRBV5-1
D: TRBD2
J: TRBJ2-1
length: 15
size: -
DNA: TGCGCCAGCAGCGCGGGACTAGCGGGAGTCAATGAGCAGTTCTTC
CDR3: CASSAGLAGVNEQFF

V: TRBV19
D: -
J: TRBJ2-1
length: 13
size: -
DNA: TGTGCCAGTTGCCCCCCGAGCTACAATGAGCAGTTCTTC
CDR3: CASCPPSYNEQFF

V: TRBV5-1
D: -
J: TRBJ2-7
length: 14
size: -
DNA: TGCGCCAGCAGCTTGGGACCGGGACAAGGGGAGCAGTACTTC
CDR3: CASSLGPGQGEQYF

V: TRBV7-9
D: -
J: TRBJ1-2
length: 16
size: -
DNA: TGTGCCAGCAGCCGACGGGGGGTACAGGGAGACTATGGCTACACCTTC
CDR3: CASSRRGVQGDYGYTF

V: TRBV2
D: TRBD1
J: TRBJ1-5
length: 18
size: -
DNA: TGTGCCAGCAGTGATAAGTGGACAGGGGCTCTATTCAATCAGCCCCAGCATTTT
CDR3: CASSDKWTGALFNQPQHF

V: TRBV27
D: TRBD1
J: TRBJ2-3
length: 16
size: once
DNA: TGTGCCAGCAGTTTAGCCCCAGGGGGAGTAGGGGATACGCAGTATTTT
CDR3: CASSLAPGGVGDTQYF

V: TRBV18
D: -
J: TRBJ1-2
length: 13
size: -
DNA: TGTGCCAGCTCACCACGGCAGGGCGATGGCTACACCTTC
CDR3: CASSPRQGDGYTF

V: TRBV29-1
D: -
J: TRBJ1-1
length: 16
size: -
DNA: TGCAGCGTGGGAGGGGGGCTAAAGGGAAGGGGCACTGAAGCTTTCTTT
CDR3: CSVGGGLKGRGTEAFF

V: TRBV4-1
D: TRBD2
J: TRBJ2-7
length: 16
size: -
DNA: TGCGCCAGCAGCCAACAATCCCTTAGCGGGAGCTACGAGCAGTACTTC
CDR3: CASSQQSLSGSYEQYF

V: TRBV9
D: -
J: TRBJ2-2
length: 18
size: once
DNA: TGTGCCAGCAGCGTAGCGCAGCTTACTACTAATCGGGCCGGGGAGCTGTTTTTT
CDR3: CASSVAQLTTNRAGELFF

V: TRBV7-9
D: -
J: TRBJ2-2
length: 11
size: -
DNA: TGTGCCAGCAGGCGGGTCGGGGAGCTGTTTTTT
CDR3: CASRRVGELFF

V: TRBV6-5
D: TRBD1
J: TRBJ2-1
length: 15
size: few
DNA: TGTGCCAGCAGTTGGGGACAGGGGACCTACAATGAGCAGTTCTTC
CDR3: CASSWGQGTYNEQFF

V: TRBV27
D: -
J: TRBJ1-3
length: 18
size: few
DNA: TGTGCCAGCAGTCAAAACTTTCAATGGAAAAGCGGGTCTAACACCATATATTTT
CDR3: CASSQNFQWKSGSNTIYF

V: TRBV5-1
D: -
J: TRBJ1-1
length: 14
size: -
DNA: TGCGCCAGCGGGGGGGGTGCAGCAGTCACTGAAGCTTTCTTT
CDR3: CASGGGAAVTEAFF

V: TRBV18
D: -
J: TRBJ2-7
length: 17
size: -
DNA: TGTGCCAGCTCACTCGCGGACCCGACAGGCGGCTTCTACGAGCAGTACTTC
CDR3: CASSLADPTGGFYEQYF

V: TRBV4-1
D: TRBD1
J: TRBJ2-7
length: 15
size: -
DNA: TGCGCCAGCAGTCAGTCGGACAGGGGTTCCTACGAGCAGTACTTC
CDR3: CASSQSDRGSYEQYF

V: TRBV11-2
D: -
J: TRBJ1-1
length: 15
size: -
DNA: TGTGCCAGCAGGAGGGTCTTAGGGAATCGCACTGAAGCTTTCTTT
CDR3: CASRRVLGNRTEAFF

V: TRBV18
D: TRBD1
J: TRBJ2-1
length: 16
size: -
DNA: TGTGCCAGCTCACAAGAACAGGGGGTATCCTACAATGAGCAGTTCTTC
CDR3: CASSQEQGVSYNEQFF

V: TRBV6-5
D: -
J: TRBJ1-2
length: 14
size: few
DNA: TGTGCCAGCAGTCGGGAGCGCTCTAACTATGGCTACACCTTC
CDR3: CASSRERSNYGYTF

V: TRBV11-2
D: -
J: TRBJ1-1
length: 11
size: -
DNA: TGTGCCAGCAGCCCAGACACTGAAGCTTTCTTT
CDR3: CASSPDTEAFF

V: TRBV18
D: -
J: TRBJ2-7
length: 14
size: few
DNA: TGTGCCAGCTCACTTAGACGGGACTCCTACGAGCAGTACTTC
CDR3: CASSLRRDSYEQYF

V: TRBV7-8
D: -
J: TRBJ2-3
length: 16
size: -
DNA: TGTGCCAGCAGCTACGTCGGGGGTCACTATCCCGATACGCAGTATTTT
CDR3: CASSYVGGHYPDTQYF

V: TRBV7-9
D: -
J: TRBJ1-2
length: 18
size: -
DNA: TGTGCCAGCAGCGCTTCAGGGGCCCATTTTTTAATTAACTATGGCTACACCTTC
CDR3: CASSASGAHFLINYGYTF

V: TRBV28
D: -
J: TRBJ1-2
length: 12
size: -
DNA: TGTGCCAGCAGCTTCGACAGATCGGGCTACACCTTC
CDR3: CASSFDRSGYTF

V: TRBV10-1
D: -
J: TRBJ2-3
length: 14
size: -
DNA: TGCGCCAGCAGTGTGGCGGACTTCATGGATACGCAGTATTTT
CDR3: CASSVADFMDTQYF

V: TRBV5-1
D: TRBD2
J: TRBJ2-7
length: 14
size: -
DNA: TGCGCCAGCAGCTCGGCGGGAGCCTCCTACGAGCAGTACTTC
CDR3: CASSSAGASYEQYF

V: TRBV19
D: -
J: TRBJ2-5
length: 14
size: -
DNA: TGTGCCAGTAGTATAGCCAACAGCCAAGAGACCCAGTACTTC
CDR3: CASSIANSQETQYF

V: TRBV7-7
D: -
J: TRBJ2-2
length: 15
size: once
DNA: TGTGCTAGCAGCGTAGGGGCCTCTACGTCGGGGGAGCTGTTTTTT
CDR3: CASSVGASTSGELFF

V: TRBV9
D: -
J: TRBJ2-2
length: 16
size: -
DNA: TGTGCCAGCAGCGTAGCTAGAACTACGAACACCGGGGAGCTGTTTTTT
CDR3: CASSVARTTNTGELFF

V: TRBV7-6
D: TRBD1
J: TRBJ2-7
length: 16
size: -
DNA: TGTGCCAGCAGCTTAGTTAGGACAGGGGGTCTGGACGAGCAGTACTTC
CDR3: CASSLVRTGGLDEQYF

V: TRBV5-1
D: TRBD1
J: TRBJ2-2
length: 16
size: -
DNA: TGCGCCAGCAGGGATACCGGGACAGGGAACACCGGGGAGCTGTTTTTT
CDR3: CASRDTGTGNTGELFF

V: TRBV27
D: TRBD1
J: TRBJ1-2
length: 14
size: -
DNA: TGTGCCAGCAGGCGGACAGGGGGCCTTATTGGTTACACCTTC
CDR3: CASRRTGGLIGYTF

V: TRBV1
D: -
J: TRBJ2-7
length: 15
size: -
DNA: TGCACCAGCAGCCATAAATACAGAGCCGCCTACGAGCAGTACTTC
CDR3: CTSSHKYRAAYEQYF

V: TRBV29-1
D: -
J: TRBJ2-1
length: 13
size: -
DNA: TGCAGCGTTGGCGGTAGGTTCAACAATGAGCAGTTCTTC
CDR3: CSVGGRFNNEQFF

V: TRBV4-3
D: -
J: TRBJ2-1
length: 15
size: -
DNA: TGCGCCAGCAGCCAAGACGGTGGTAGCAACAATGAGCAGTTCTTC
CDR3: CASSQDGGSNNEQFF